The 25 T cell receptor beta chains below come from one sample, sequenced in a study of OX40 agonist ivuxolimab in advanced cancers. The assay was immunoSEQ multiplex PCR, and TCRdb's table has in-frame clones only and misses some. The sample shows 50,000 to 60,000 clones, about four fifths of them seen only once. Sequenced material: CD4+ or CD8+ T cells sorted from blood, taken in a trial of the OX40 agonist ivuxolimab. Source of these receptors: an adult with an advanced solid tumor such as melanoma, head and neck, liver or kidney cancer.

This chain links TRBV30 with TRBJ2-1; 9 bases are shared with TRBD1. V was pared by 5 bases and J by 5 bases, with 7 bases of the junction left unmatched. Per the germline V gene, CDR1 is GTSNPN and CDR2 is SVGIG (reference sequence). The CDR3 runs 14 residues. CDR3 nucleotide sequence: TGTGCCTGGTCACAGGGGGCGGGGGACAATGAGCAGTTCTTC. Amino acids: CAWSQGAGDNEQFF. Filled out from reference TRBV30 and TRBJ2-1, the complete variable domain reads SQTIHQWPATLVQPVGSPLSLECTVEGTSNPNLYWYRQAAGRGLQLLFYSVGIGQISSEVPQNLSASRPQDRQFILSSKKLLLSDSGFYLCAWSQGAGDNEQFFGPGTRLTVL.

This chain links TRBV7-2 with TRBJ1-6; D is ambiguous. CDR3 size: 13 residues. Trimming pared 0 bases from V and 9 bases from J, leaving 6 bases between. CDR1 is SGHTA and CDR2 is FQGNSA in the germline V gene. In DNA, the CDR3 is TGTGCCAGCAGCTTAGCGCCCGGTTCACCCCTCCACTTT. Encoded protein: CASSLAPGSPLHF. Supplemented by reference TRBV7-2 and TRBJ1-6, the full variable domain reads GAGVSQSPSNKVTEKGKDVELRCDPISGHTALYWYRQSLGQGLEFLIYFQGNSAPDKSGLPSDRFSAERTGGSVSTLTIQRTQQEDSAVYLCASSLAPGSPLHFGNGTRLTVT.

This chain uses TRBV7-8 with TRBJ2-7; 7 positions agree with TRBD1. V shed 4 bases, J shed 2 bases, and the junction held 20 bases outside the gene matches. CDR3 length equals 19 residues. In germline, CDR1 is SGHVS, CDR2 FQNEAQ. CDR3 sequence (DNA): TGTGCCAGCAGCTACCTTCGACAGGGCACTACCTACTTTACCTACGAGCAGTACTTC. Residues: CASSYLRQGTTYFTYEQYF.

This chain uses TRBV6-6 with TRBJ1-1; D not resolved. Between the trimmed V and J ends, which lost 2 bases and 1 base, there was a span of 5 bases. This CDR3 spans 13 amino acids. Germline CDR1 is MNHNY and CDR2 is SVGAGI (reference sequence). This CDR3 is CASSYPGNTEAFF. Written as DNA, the CDR3 is TGTGCCAGCAGTTACCCGGGGAACACTGAAGCTTTCTTT.

The rearrangement joins TRBV2 to TRBJ1-2; 8 bases line up with TRBD1. The CDR3 covers 13 residues. Germline V gene lookup returns CDR1 SNHLY and CDR2 FYNNEI. After removal of 8 bases from V and 4 bases from J, the junction contained 6 bases not matched to a gene. The CDR3 region has the DNA TGTGCCAGCGGGACAGGCGACGGCTATGGCTACACCTTC. This encodes CASGTGDGYGYTF.

V usage is TRBV5-1 and J usage is TRBJ2-1, with D perhaps matching TRBD2 (6 bases). The ends were cut back, 2 bases at V and 4 bases at J, with 19 bases in the middle. This CDR3 has 17 residues. The germline CDR1 and CDR2 sequences are SGHRS and YFSETQ. The CDR3 bases are TGCGCCAGCAGCTTCCAGCCGAGTAGCGGCGAATACAATGAGCAGTTCTTC. This translates into CASSFQPSSGEYNEQFF.

The chain employs TRBV29-1 and TRBJ2-5; TRBD2 matches 8 bases. The V gene end was trimmed by 8 bases and the J gene end by 4 bases; junction bases not matched to a gene: 9. This CDR3 contains 13 residues. In germline, CDR1 is SQVTM, CDR2 ANQGSEA. The CDR3, as DNA: TGCAGCACAGCGCCGGGAGGGGCAGAGACCCAGTACTTC. Translation gives CSTAPGGAETQYF.

Notes on this clone: One end of the junction does not line up with germline, which may come from a read error. The chain joins TRBV10-3 to TRBJ2-1; the match to TRBD2 covers 7 bases. Germline CDR1 ENHRY, CDR2 SYGVKD. This CDR3 region has 14 residues. The CDR3 region has the DNA TGTGCCATCAGTGCGGGAGGCTCCTACAATGGGCAGTTCTTC. This gives the protein CAISAGGSYNGQFF.

This clone was seen a few times. The chain employs TRBV10-3 and TRBJ2-1; D is possibly TRBD1 (6 bases). Germline loops: CDR1 ENHRY, CDR2 SYGVKD. The CDR3 covers 14 residues. The V end lost 6 bases, the J end lost 5 bases, and 14 bases lay between the germline ends. The CDR3 nucleotides read TGTGCCATCAGAGCGACAGGATCTAACAATGAGCAGTTCTTC. Its translation: CAIRATGSNNEQFF.

The sample holds one count of this clone. The V and J genes are TRBV11-2 and TRBJ1-1; 9 positions match TRBD1. Germline CDR1 and CDR2: SGHAT and FQNNGV. The CDR3 runs to 15 residues. The trim removed 5 bases at V and 4 bases at J, leaving 8 bases unmatched. This CDR3 reads CASSLYRGQSTEAFF. The CDR3 nucleotides are TGTGCCAGCAGCCTATACAGGGGGCAAAGCACTGAAGCTTTCTTT.

The chain's CDR3 is CASRSEGNEQFF. Here the CDR3 DNA reads TGTGCCAGCAGATCCGAGGGTAATGAGCAGTTCTTC. The chain has TRBV2 and TRBJ2-1; a weak D match, TRBD2 (5 bases). The V gene's germline CDR1 is SNHLY and CDR2 FYNNEI. The CDR3 runs 12 residues. V gave up 6 bases and J gave up 7 bases, with 10 bases separating them.

V is TRBV2 and J is TRBJ2-7; 9 bases agree with TRBD1. The CDR3 sequence is 16 residues long. Trimming cost V 6 bases and J 3 bases; bases outside gene matches: 12. The germline CDR1 and CDR2 sequences are SNHLY and FYNNEI. CDR3: CASRVPQGQGYYEQYF. CDR3 nucleotide sequence: TGTGCCAGCAGGGTACCCCAGGGACAGGGTTACTACGAGCAGTACTTC. The entire variable domain, with the rest obtained from reference TRBV2 and TRBJ2-7, is as follows: EPEVTQTPSHQVTQMGQEVILRCVPISNHLYFYWYRQILGQKVEFLVSFYNNEISEKSEIFDDQFSVERPDGSNFTLKIRSTKLEDSAMYFCASRVPQGQGYYEQYFGPGTRLTVT.

The J gene is TRBJ2-7, the V gene TRBV18; tentatively, D is TRBD1 or TRBD2 (6 bases each). Trimming removed 8 bases at V and 6 bases at J, with 26 bases between. The CDR3 is 16 amino acids. Germline loops: CDR1 KGHSH, CDR2 LQKENI. The CDR3 DNA reads as TGTGCCAGCGTAAGGGGGGAGCGAGGGGTCGGATGCGAGCAGTACTTC. This translates into CASVRGERGVGCEQYF.

V gene TRBV4-2 combines with J gene TRBJ2-3; D gene uncertain. V lost 0 bases and J lost 7, with 8 bases in between. In germline, CDR1 is LGHNA, CDR2 YNFKEQ. The CDR3 has 13 amino acids. CDR3 DNA: TGTGCCAGCAGCCAAGAAAGGCGGTATACGCAGTATTTT. Amino acid sequence: CASSQERRYTQYF.

The chain uses TRBV28 and TRBJ2-5; either TRBD1 or TRBD2 may fit D (5 bases each). The CDR3 is made up of 15 amino acids. V was clipped by 5 bases and J by 5 bases, with 18 bases between them. In germline, CDR1 is MDHEN, CDR2 SYDVKM. CDR3 loop: CASSPPRGVTETQYF. The CDR3 nucleotides are TGTGCCAGCAGTCCACCGAGAGGGGTGACGGAGACCCAGTACTTC.

The chain employs TRBV10-3 and TRBJ2-2, with D perhaps matching TRBD2 (5 bases). The V gene's germline CDR1 is ENHRY and CDR2 SYGVKD. Deletions cut 3 bases from V and 0 bases from J, with 11 bases between. This CDR3 is 16 amino acids long. Written as DNA, the CDR3 is TGTGCCATCAGTGATAGAGGGCGAACGAACACCGGGGAGCTGTTTTTT. This translates into CAISDRGRTNTGELFF.

CDR3 loop: CASSEVRGGTEAFF. The CDR3 DNA reads as TGTGCCAGCAGTGAGGTCAGGGGAGGAACTGAAGCTTTCTTT. The chain links TRBV6-1 to TRBJ1-1, with D tentatively TRBD1 (6 bases). Trimming pared 3 bases from V and 5 bases from J, leaving 13 bases between. CDR3 length equals 14 residues. In germline, CDR1 is MNHNS, CDR2 SASEGT.

The chain has TRBV5-1 and TRBJ2-5; D gene uncertain. The J call may be incorrect, as the DNA end agrees better with TRBJ2-7. Germline CDR1 is SGHRS and CDR2 is YFSETQ. The length of the CDR3 is 12 residues. In DNA, the CDR3 is TGCGCCAGCAGGGGTGAAACGTACGAGCAGTACTTC. Its translation: CASRGETYEQYF.

This clone was observed a single time. The chain has TRBV29-1 and TRBJ2-5; tentatively, D is TRBD2 (6 bases). Trimming left V 5 bases short and J 2 bases short, with 6 bases between. Germline V lookup: CDR1 SQVTM, CDR2 ANQGSEA. This CDR3 comprises 11 residues. CDR3 loop: CSVSGQETQYF. CDR3 coding DNA: TGCAGCGTTAGCGGGCAAGAGACCCAGTACTTC.

The chain links TRBV21-1 to TRBJ2-5. TRBV21-1 is a listed pseudogene. The CDR3 sequence is 15 residues long. CDR3 coding DNA: TGTGCCAGCAGCATTAGGGGACGAGTCCAGGAGACCCAGTACTTC. It yields the protein CASSIRGRVQETQYF.

This chain's CDR3 is CASSKATNTGELFF. DNA of the CDR3: TGCGCCAGCAGCAAGGCAACAAACACCGGGGAGCTGTTTTTT. V gene TRBV5-1 combines with J gene TRBJ2-2; D unresolved. The V gene lost 4 bases and the J gene lost 2 bases, with 9 bases spanning the gap. The V gene's germline CDR1 is SGHRS and CDR2 YFSETQ. This CDR3 has 14 amino acids.

CDR3 DNA: TGTGCCAGCAAGGTTCAGGGGGCGCAGGCTGAAGCTTTCTTT. This translates into CASKVQGAQAEAFF. The chain recombines TRBV6-1 with TRBJ1-1; TRBD1 aligns across 8 bases. Germline assignment: CDR1 MNHNS and CDR2 SASEGT. The CDR3 totals 14 residues. V shed 7 bases, J shed 6 bases, and the junction held 10 bases outside the gene matches.

The rearrangement uses TRBV6-1 and TRBJ2-1; D is unresolved. Germline-derived CDR1 and CDR2 are MNHNS and SASEGT. V was trimmed by 11 bases and J by 9 bases, leaving 17 bases between them. The CDR3 has 12 amino acids. The CDR3: CAAHPPRGEQFF. CDR3 in DNA: TGTGCCGCCCATCCCCCTCGAGGTGAGCAGTTCTTC.

As regards this clone: Relative to the germline gene, one junction end is altered; a read error may explain this. CDR3 sequence: CASSVSGRQETQHF. The CDR3 DNA follows: TGTGCCAGCAGCGTCAGCGGGAGGCAAGAGACCCAGCACTTC. This chain uses TRBV9 with TRBJ2-5; 9 bases match TRBD2. The germline V gene has CDR1 SGDLS and CDR2 YYNGEE. CDR3 size: 14 residues.

This clone was counted a few times. The chain combines TRBV19 with TRBJ1-5; D ambiguous. The germline V gene has CDR1 LNHDA and CDR2 SQIVND (reference sequence). V was shortened by 5 bases and J by 0 bases, with 2 bases between the two germline ends. The CDR3 covers 12 residues. The chain's CDR3 is CASSYSNQPQHF. DNA of the CDR3: TGTGCCAGTAGTTATAGCAATCAGCCCCAGCATTTT. Variable domain in full (rest from reference TRBV19 and TRBJ1-5): DGGITQSPKYLFRKEGQNVTLSCEQNLNHDAMYWYRQDPGQGLRLIYYSQIVNDFQKGDIAEGYSVSREKKESFPLTVTSAQKNPTAFYLCASSYSNQPQHFGDGTRLSIL.